The clone carrying this TCR beta chain turned up a few times. Antigen unknown. The authors extracted at least 6 micrograms of total RNA per sample. This sample is part of a study of blood T cells in healthy people across ages. Regarding the study as a whole: The CMV status of each donor remained undetermined, and this could have confounded shifts in expanded clonotypes. Estimates based on one million T cells were treated as lower bounds.

CDR3 length: 14 residues. V lost 3 bases and J lost 2, with 7 bases in between. Next came a second PCR, run for about 6 to 11 cycles, which used a sample-barcoded 5' primer along with a J-beta primer mix. MiXCR, run by TCRdb on the 5' RACE reads, gives a single entry per CDR3 protein. The sample consists of some 1.5 million distinct CDR3 sequences, 35% to 45% of them appearing once. Sequencing was done on a sample of blood. The chain recombines TRBV12-3 or TRBV12-4 with TRBJ1-4; D gene uncertain. This receptor was identified in a woman in her late teens or twenties in good health. DNA of the CDR3: TGTGCCAGCAGTTTTTTTCGCACTAATGAAAAACTGTTTTTT. Translating it yields CASSFFRTNEKLFF.